Below, 21 T cell receptor beta chains from the same sample are listed, as sequenced in a study of T cell repertoires in cytomegalovirus infection. TCRdb reprocessed the reads via MiXCR and lists one record per CDR3 protein. The sample has 200,000 to 300,000 distinct CDR3 sequences, approximately 10% seen once; the top ten hold around 15%. Sequencing input: PBMCs. These TCRs come from a human donor in good health (CMV status not recorded). Some clones in this sample may be carry-over from other donors' samples.

There are many counts of this clonotype. The rearrangement uses TRBV9 and TRBJ2-2; maybe TRBD1 (5 bases). Deletions cut 1 base from V and 6 bases from J, with 13 bases between. The length of the CDR3 is 15 residues. Germline V gene sequence: CDR1 SGDLS, CDR2 YYNGEE. The CDR3 region is CASSVTTGGSGELFF. In nucleotides, the CDR3 is TGTGCCAGCAGCGTAACAACAGGCGGATCCGGGGAGCTGTTTTTT.

This clonotype occurred many times. The chain recombines TRBV7-2 with TRBJ1-1; D is ambiguous. The CDR3 runs to 14 residues. V lost 0 bases and J lost 9, with 14 bases in between. Germline V CDR1 and CDR2: SGHTA, FQGNSA. The CDR3 protein is CASSLAEKAGKAFF. The CDR3 region has the DNA TGTGCCAGCAGCTTAGCGGAGAAGGCAGGTAAAGCTTTCTTT. Full variable domain (missing parts from reference TRBV7-2 and TRBJ1-1): GAGVSQSPSNKVTEKGKDVELRCDPISGHTALYWYRQSLGQGLEFLIYFQGNSAPDKSGLPSDRFSAERTGGSVSTLTIQRTQQEDSAVYLCASSLAEKAGKAFFGQGTRLTVV.

This clonotype showed up just a few times. This sequence joins TRBV20-1 and TRBJ2-5; TRBD2 matches 8 bases. After removal of 5 bases from V and 4 bases from J, the junction contained 9 bases not matched to a gene. This CDR3 contains 14 residues. The V gene's germline CDR1 is DFQATT and CDR2 SNEGSKA (reference sequence). Here the CDR3 reads CSAGRGGSRETQYF. The CDR3 DNA reads as TGCAGTGCTGGACGGGGGGGGAGTCGAGAGACCCAGTACTTC.

This clonotype was seen only a few times. The chain is built from TRBV20-1 and TRBJ1-3, with 7 bases aligning to TRBD1. V lost 5 bases and J lost 0; bases outside the gene matches: 4. The CDR3 consists of 14 residues. CDR1 DFQATT and CDR2 SNEGSKA come from the germline V gene (reference sequence). CDR3 bases: TGCAGTGCTGCGGACAGGAGCTCTGGAAACACCATATATTTT. Translating it yields CSAADRSSGNTIYF.

The genes are TRBV7-2 and TRBJ2-1, with D perhaps assigned TRBD1 or TRBD2 (5 bases each). The germline V gene has CDR1 SGHTA and CDR2 FQGNSA. V was clipped by 4 bases and J by 5 bases, with 18 bases between them. CDR3 length equals 16 residues. The CDR3, as DNA: TGTGCCAGCAGCTCCCCATTAGAGGGGCTAAACAATGAGCAGTTCTTC. It translates to CASSSPLEGLNNEQFF.

This clonotype has ten or more counts. J is TRBJ2-3 and V is TRBV7-2, with 13 bases lining up with TRBD2. The CDR3 extends over 16 amino acids. Trimming cost V 5 bases and J 6 bases; bases outside gene matches: 8. Germline CDR1 SGHTA, CDR2 FQGNSA. This CDR3 reads CASSAVGTSGVDTQYF. The CDR3 bases are TGTGCCAGCAGCGCTGTAGGGACTAGCGGGGTGGATACGCAGTATTTT.

The CDR3 region has the DNA TGTGCCAGCAGTTACTCGACACAGGGTTCCGCCTACGAGCAGTACTTC. The encoded protein is CASSYSTQGSAYEQYF. The rearrangement links TRBV6-6 to TRBJ2-7; a weak D match, TRBD1 (6 bases). Germline CDR1 reads MNHNY; CDR2 reads SVGAGI (reference sequence). V was cut by 0 bases and J by 2 bases, with 14 bases left in between. The CDR3 runs 16 residues.

This clonotype was observed a few times. J is TRBJ1-1 and V is TRBV12-3 or TRBV12-4, with D possibly being TRBD1 (6 bases). V was cut by 6 bases and J by 0 bases, with 14 bases left in between. This CDR3 spans 15 amino acids. CDR3 in DNA: TGTGCCAGCAGCTCACGGACAGCGCTGAACACTGAAGCTTTCTTT. Its protein is CASSSRTALNTEAFF.

There are many counts of this clonotype. The chain joins TRBV7-3 to TRBJ1-2; 7 nucleotides line up with TRBD1. Trimming removed 4 bases from V and 3 bases from J; junction bases left unmatched: 8. Germline lookup yields CDR1 SGHTA and CDR2 FQGTGA. The CDR3 length is 15 residues. The CDR3 sequence is CASSSRDSHHYGYTF. For the CDR3, the DNA is TGTGCCAGCAGCTCCCGGGACAGCCACCACTATGGCTACACCTTC.

This clonotype has ten or more counts. J is TRBJ2-1 and V is TRBV20-1, with 9 bases lining up with TRBD2. This CDR3 is 15 amino acids long. In germline, CDR1 is DFQATT, CDR2 SNEGSKA (reference sequence). The V gene end was trimmed by 6 bases and the J gene end by 6 bases; junction bases not matched to a gene: 12. CDR3 in amino acids: CSAIPGLARTNEQFF. DNA for the CDR3: TGCAGTGCGATCCCGGGACTAGCAAGGACCAATGAGCAGTTCTTC.

Many counts were recorded for this clonotype. V is TRBV7-6 and J is TRBJ1-6; D gene uncertain. V lost 5 bases to trimming and J lost 0 bases, with 11 bases between them. CDR3 size: 16 residues. Germline CDR1 SGHVS, CDR2 FNYEAQ. The CDR3 is CASSPKGSSYNSPLHF. CDR3 nucleotide sequence: TGTGCCAGCAGCCCTAAGGGAAGCTCCTATAATTCACCCCTCCACTTT. Combining the CDR3 with reference TRBV7-6 and TRBJ1-6 gives the whole variable domain GAGVSQSPRYKVTKRGQDVALRCDPISGHVSLYWYRQALGQGPEFLTYFNYEAQQDKSGLPNDRFSAERPEGSISTLTIQRTEQRDSAMYRCASSPKGSSYNSPLHFGNGTRLTVT.

This clonotype was counted at least ten times. The chain links TRBV7-2 to TRBJ1-3; 7 positions agree with TRBD1. CDR1 and CDR2 from the germline V gene are SGHTA and FQGNSA. This CDR3 comprises 14 residues. V lost 4 bases and J lost 7; bases outside the gene matches: 7. The chain's CDR3 is CASSSGTVSNTIYF. The DNA of the CDR3 is TGTGCCAGCAGCTCCGGGACAGTCTCGAACACCATATATTTT.

This clonotype turned up a few times. V usage is TRBV10-3 and J usage is TRBJ2-2; D gene unclear. Per germline, CDR1 ENHRY and CDR2 SYGVKD. This CDR3 has 15 amino acids. Deletions cut 4 bases from V and 0 bases from J, with 9 bases between. The CDR3 loop is CAISVQGANTGELFF. CDR3 DNA: TGTGCCATCAGTGTGCAAGGAGCGAACACCGGGGAGCTGTTTTTT.

The gene calls are TRBV28 and TRBJ1-5; a weak D match, TRBD1 (5 bases). The CDR3 runs to 13 residues. Germline V gene data show CDR1 as MDHEN and CDR2 as SYDVKM. Between the trimmed V and J ends, which lost 11 bases and 0 bases, there was a span of 11 bases. The CDR3, as DNA: TGTGCCTCGGGGGGATATAGCAATCAGCCCCAGCATTTT. Translation gives CASGGYSNQPQHF.

The J gene is TRBJ1-5, the V gene TRBV24-1; D is uncertain. Germline V gene lookup returns CDR1 KGHDR and CDR2 SFDVKD. Trimming removed 3 bases from V and 5 bases from J, with 16 bases in between. This CDR3 has 16 residues. CDR3 amino acids: CATSDELGKPYQPQHF. The CDR3 DNA is TGTGCCACCAGTGATGAGCTTGGCAAGCCTTATCAGCCCCAGCATTTT.

CDR3 loop: CSVSGTIDAGAQYF. CDR3 DNA sequence: TGCAGCGTTTCCGGGACAATAGACGCCGGGGCCCAGTACTTC. This chain joins TRBV29-1 and TRBJ2-5, with TRBD1 as a possible D gene (6 bases). Germline V lookup: CDR1 SQVTM, CDR2 ANQGSEA. CDR3 size: 14 residues. V dropped 5 bases and J dropped 9 bases, with 22 bases sitting between them.

The chain is built from TRBV19 and TRBJ1-1; no reliable D call. Per the germline V gene, CDR1 is LNHDA and CDR2 is SQIVND (reference sequence). The CDR3 runs 13 residues. With 7 bases removed from V and 1 base from J, the gap between germline ends came to 10 bases. CDR3 DNA: TGTGCCAGTACCCCCCGGCGGAACACTGAAGCTTTCTTT. It encodes CASTPRRNTEAFF.

Points on this clonotype: This may arise from a read error, as a much more abundant clone is one base away. The chain couples TRBV12-3 or TRBV12-4 to TRBJ1-6; 8 bases are shared with TRBD1. The trim removed 11 bases at V and 6 bases at J, leaving 12 bases unmatched. The CDR3 runs to 15 residues. The CDR3 DNA reads as TGTGCCGGCAAAACCGGGACAGGATTTAATTCACCCCTCCACTTT. Its translation is CAGKTGTGFNSPLHF.

This clonotype has a count of ten or more. This chain connects TRBV7-2 to TRBJ1-2; no definite D call. The CDR3 consists of 13 residues. Germline V lookup: CDR1 SGHTA, CDR2 FQGNSA. Trimming left V 5 bases short and J 2 bases short, with 9 bases between. The chain's CDR3 is CASSAQLNYGYTF. In DNA form, the CDR3 reads TGTGCCAGCAGCGCACAATTAAACTATGGCTACACCTTC.

The V and J genes are TRBV7-3 and TRBJ2-2; 8 nucleotides line up with TRBD2. Germline CDR1 SGHTA, CDR2 FQGTGA. Unmatched junction bases numbered 5, after V lost 0 bases and J lost 5 bases. The CDR3 is 16 amino acids. The CDR3 loop is CASSLTGGAGTGELFF. As DNA, the CDR3 is TGTGCCAGCAGCTTAACCGGGGGGGCCGGAACCGGGGAGCTGTTTTTT. Complete variable domain (other parts from reference TRBV7-3 and TRBJ2-2): GAGVSQTPSNKVTEKGKYVELRCDPISGHTALYWYRQSLGQGPEFLIYFQGTGAADDSGLPNDRFFAVRPEGSVSTLKIQRTERGDSAVYLCASSLTGGAGTGELFFGEGSRLTVL.

The genes are TRBV6-8 and TRBJ2-7; D tentatively fits TRBD1 or TRBD2 (5 bases each). Germline V gene lookup returns CDR1 MNHGY and CDR2 SAAAGT. V was trimmed by 7 bases and J by 0 bases, leaving 16 bases between them. The length of the CDR3 is 15 residues. The CDR3 DNA is TGTGCCAGCAAAAGGAAGGGGACCCTCTCCTACGAGCAGTACTTC. Amino acids: CASKRKGTLSYEQYF.